This T cell receptor (beta chain) was sequenced during a study of shared clonotypes between healthy human individuals. At the level of the study: The plates for each donor numbered three CD4 naive, three CD4 memory, two CD8 naive and one CD8 memory.

Donors comprised healthy HIV-negative adults lacking recent acute infections or vaccinations. CD4+ cells yielded CD45RA+ naive and CD45RA-negative memory subsets. CDR1 and CDR2 from the germline V gene are SGHRS and YFSETQ. With 0 bases removed from V and 4 bases from J, the gap between germline ends came to 7 bases. The CDR3 has 13 residues. The method was immunoSEQ multiplex PCR; TCRdb's version includes in-frame clones alone and lacks a portion of them. The data show approximately 2.5 million clones, 90% to 95% seen once. The sequenced sample was naive CD4+ T cells sorted from blood. As to subset: CD45RA+ positively selected. The sequence was obtained from a man aged 18 to 29 in good health. The genes are TRBV5-1 and TRBJ2-5; unclear D gene. CDR3 sequence reads: CASSLAPVETQYF. The DNA of the CDR3 is TGCGCCAGCAGCTTGGCCCCCGTAGAGACCCAGTACTTC.